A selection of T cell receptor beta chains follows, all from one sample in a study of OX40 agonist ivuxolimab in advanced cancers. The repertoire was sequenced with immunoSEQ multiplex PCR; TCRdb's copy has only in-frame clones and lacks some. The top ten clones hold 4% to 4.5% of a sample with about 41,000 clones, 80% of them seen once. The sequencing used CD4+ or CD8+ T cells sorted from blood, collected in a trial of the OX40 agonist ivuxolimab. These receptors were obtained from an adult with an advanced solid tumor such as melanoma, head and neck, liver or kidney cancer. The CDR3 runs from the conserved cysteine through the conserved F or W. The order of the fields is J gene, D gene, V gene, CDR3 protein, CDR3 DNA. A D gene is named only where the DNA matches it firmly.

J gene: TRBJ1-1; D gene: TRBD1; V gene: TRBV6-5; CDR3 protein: CASSSPGTGGTEAFF; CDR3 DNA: TGTGCCAGCAGTTCCCCGGGGACAGGGGGCACTGAAGCTTTCTTT
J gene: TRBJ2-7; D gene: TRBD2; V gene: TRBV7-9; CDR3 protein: CASSFSGSTSYEQYF; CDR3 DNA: TGTGCCAGCAGCTTTAGCGGGTCGACCTCCTACGAGCAGTACTTC
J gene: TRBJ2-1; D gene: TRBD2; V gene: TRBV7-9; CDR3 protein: CASSDTSGRGNEQFF; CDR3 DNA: TGTGCCAGCAGCGACACTAGCGGGAGGGGGAATGAGCAGTTCTTC
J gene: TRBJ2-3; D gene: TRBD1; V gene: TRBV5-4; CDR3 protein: CASSLPGQGDWDTQYF; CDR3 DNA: TGTGCCAGCTCACTCCCGGGACAGGGGGATTGGGATACGCAGTATTTT
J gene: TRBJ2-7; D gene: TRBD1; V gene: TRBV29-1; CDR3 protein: CSAGGSIKYEQYF; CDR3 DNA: TGCAGCGCAGGGGGCTCCATTAAATACGAGCAGTACTTC
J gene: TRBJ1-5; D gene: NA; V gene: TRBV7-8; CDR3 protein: CASSPIQSNQPQHF; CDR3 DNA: TGTGCCAGCAGCCCGATTCAGAGCAATCAGCCCCAGCATTTT
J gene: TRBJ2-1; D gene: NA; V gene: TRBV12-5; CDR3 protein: CASGLFHGSSYNEQFF; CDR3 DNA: TGTGCTAGTGGTTTGTTCCACGGAAGCTCCTACAATGAGCAGTTCTTC
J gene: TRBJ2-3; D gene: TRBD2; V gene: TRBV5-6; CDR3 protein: CASSRTSGRDTQYF; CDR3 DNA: TGTGCCAGCAGCCGCACTAGCGGGAGAGATACGCAGTATTTT
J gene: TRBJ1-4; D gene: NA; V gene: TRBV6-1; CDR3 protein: CASRFDQNQLEKLSF; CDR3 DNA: TGTGCCAGCAGATTTGACCAAAACCAACTCGAAAAACTGTCTTTT
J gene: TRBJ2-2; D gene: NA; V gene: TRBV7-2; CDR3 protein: CASSPIGGGGTGELFF; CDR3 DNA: TGTGCCAGCAGCCCAATCGGGGGCGGGGGAACCGGGGAGCTGTTTTTT
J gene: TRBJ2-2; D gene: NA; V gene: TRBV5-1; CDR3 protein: CASSSTVPGTGELFF; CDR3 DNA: TGCGCCAGCAGCTCTACAGTCCCAGGGACCGGGGAGCTGTTTTTT